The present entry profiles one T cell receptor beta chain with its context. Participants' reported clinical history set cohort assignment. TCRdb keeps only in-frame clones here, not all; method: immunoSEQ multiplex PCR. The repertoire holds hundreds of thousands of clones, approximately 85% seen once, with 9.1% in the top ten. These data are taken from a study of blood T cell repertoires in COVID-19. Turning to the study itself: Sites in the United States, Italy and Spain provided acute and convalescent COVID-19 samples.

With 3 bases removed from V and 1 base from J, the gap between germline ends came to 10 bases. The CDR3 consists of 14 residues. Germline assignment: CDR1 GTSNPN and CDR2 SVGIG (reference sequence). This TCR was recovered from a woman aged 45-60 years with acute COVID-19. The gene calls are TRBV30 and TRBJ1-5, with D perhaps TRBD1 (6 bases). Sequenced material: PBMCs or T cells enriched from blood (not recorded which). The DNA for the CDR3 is TGTGCCTGGAGCGAAGGGGGAAGCAATCAGCCCCAGCATTTT. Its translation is CAWSEGGSNQPQHF.